This is a list of T cell receptor beta chains from one sample in a study of Graves' ophthalmopathy and Graves' hyperthyroidism. TCRdb passed the multiplex PCR reads through MiXCR, listing each CDR3 protein once. The sample holds about 240,000 distinct CDR3 sequences; around 50% are singletons and the top ten take less than 60%. The sequenced sample consisted of peripheral blood. These receptors all come from an adult man with Graves' ophthalmopathy. CDR3s include the opening cysteine and the closing phenylalanine or tryptophan. Fields, in order: clone size, V gene, D gene, J gene, CDR3 length, CDR3 DNA, CDR3 protein. D genes are given only for firm matches. Clone size, where shown, is once, few, many, or a class for clones that have expanded.

NA,TRBV15,TRBD2,TRBJ2-3,17,TGTGCCACCAGCAGGGCTAGCGGGAGGGCCTCGGGAGATACGCAGTATTTT,CATSRASGRASGDTQYF
NA,TRBV10-2,TRBD2,TRBJ2-5,14,TGCGCCAGCAGGTCCGGGGGGGCCGCGGAGACCCAGTACTTC,CASRSGGAAETQYF
NA,TRBV7-3,NA,TRBJ1-1,15,TGTGCCAGCAGCTTAGAAGGCCGGGGAGACACTGAAGCTTTCTTT,CASSLEGRGDTEAFF
NA,TRBV2,NA,TRBJ1-5,12,TGTGCCAGCAGTCTACAGGATCAGCCCCAGCATTTT,CASSLQDQPQHF
few,TRBV19,NA,TRBJ2-2,14,TGTGCCAGTAGTATAGGGGAGGCAACCGGGGAGCTGTTTTTT,CASSIGEATGELFF
NA,TRBV19,TRBD2,TRBJ2-6,20,TGTGCCACCCAGACAGGGGTGAGGACTAGCGGGAGCTCTGGAGCCAACGTCCTGACTTTC,CATQTGVRTSGSSGANVLTF
NA,TRBV2,NA,TRBJ2-7,14,TGTGCCAGCAGTGAACGGTGGGCAAGCTACGAGCAGTACTTC,CASSERWASYEQYF
few,TRBV15,NA,TRBJ1-1,13,TGTGCCACCCGCAGAGAGGGGAACACTGAAGCTTTCTTT,CATRREGNTEAFF
many,TRBV7-8,TRBD1,TRBJ1-1,14,TGTGCCAGCAGCTTAAACAGGGGGAACACTGAAGCTTTCTTT,CASSLNRGNTEAFF
many,TRBV5-1,NA,TRBJ1-5,12,TGCGCCAGCAGCTTTGAGGGGCAGCCCCAGCATTTT,CASSFEGQPQHF
NA,TRBV4-1,NA,TRBJ2-7,16,TGCGCCAGCAGCCAAGTGACAGCAGACCCCACCTACGAGCAGTACTTC,CASSQVTADPTYEQYF
NA,TRBV2,NA,TRBJ1-5,12,TGTGCCAGCAAACAGGACAATCAGCCCCAGCATTTT,CASKQDNQPQHF
NA,TRBV10-2,NA,TRBJ2-7,14,TGCGCCGCCAACGCGGGTGGCGGAGCCTACGAGCAGTACTTC,CAANAGGGAYEQYF
NA,TRBV19,NA,TRBJ1-3,14,TGTGCCAGTCTAGGCCCGGGTCCCGCCAACACCATATATTTT,CASLGPGPANTIYF
NA,TRBV11-1,NA,TRBJ2-2,15,TGTGCCAGCAGCAGTGACAGGTCTCACACCGGGGAGCTGTTTTTT,CASSSDRSHTGELFF
few,TRBV7-9,NA,TRBJ1-5,18,TGTGCCAGCAGCACAAGTGTCCCCCAGGATGAGAAAAATCAGCCCCAGCATTTT,CASSTSVPQDEKNQPQHF
few,TRBV13,NA,TRBJ2-7,11,TGTGCCAGCAGCAAGATGGGGGAGCAGTACTTC,CASSKMGEQYF
NA,TRBV6-1,NA,TRBJ2-5,10,TGTGCCAGCAGTTACGGGACACAGTACTTC,CASSYGTQYF
few,TRBV9,NA,TRBJ1-1,16,TGTGCCAGCAGCGTAGCTCTCCAGGGAATTAACACTGAAGCTTTCTTT,CASSVALQGINTEAFF
NA,TRBV19,TRBD1,TRBJ1-5,16,TGTGCCAGTAGTAGTTCGACAGGGGTAAGCAATCAGCCCCAGCATTTT,CASSSSTGVSNQPQHF